The 13 T cell receptor beta chains presented below share a single source sample, sequenced in a study of liver allograft versus peripheral blood T cells. Study information: Peripheral blood of the recipients supplied T cell receptor repertoires that were compared with those in transplanted livers.

TCRdb ran MiXCR on the reads and lists one entry per CDR3 protein. The sample contains 15,000 or so distinct CDR3 sequences, roughly a fifth of which appear only once. These receptors all come from a human patient who had a liver transplant. Some T cells may have come from the graft donor.

This chain uses TRBV20-1 with TRBJ1-4; D remains unclear. Between the trimmed V and J ends, which lost 6 bases and 0 bases, there was a span of 11 bases. The CDR3 consists of 14 residues. Germline V gene sequence: CDR1 DFQATT, CDR2 SNEGSKA (reference sequence). The CDR3 sequence: CSAQWIATNEKLFF. CDR3 nucleotides: TGCAGTGCCCAGTGGATTGCAACTAATGAAAAACTGTTTTTT.

The CDR3 bases are TGTGCCAGCAGCCTCAGGGGGTCCGCTACGTATACGCAGTATTTT. It codes for CASSLRGSATYTQYF. J is TRBJ2-3 and V is TRBV14; 7 bases agree with TRBD1. The CDR3 totals 15 residues. J was trimmed by 7 bases and V by 4 bases; bases with no gene match: 11. Germline V CDR1 and CDR2: SGHDN, FVKESK.

Only a few counts were recorded for this clonotype. This chain uses TRBV7-2 with TRBJ2-3, with a possible D match to TRBD1 (5 bases). The V and J ends lost 5 bases and 5 bases respectively, with 17 bases between them. From germline, CDR1 is SGHTA and CDR2 FQGNSA. This CDR3 comprises 15 residues. As DNA, the CDR3 is TGTGCCAGCAGCCCAAACGGGCAGGGTGGAGATACGCAGTATTTT. Its translation is CASSPNGQGGDTQYF. Based on the CDR3 plus reference TRBV7-2 and TRBJ2-3, the full variable domain is GAGVSQSPSNKVTEKGKDVELRCDPISGHTALYWYRQSLGQGLEFLIYFQGNSAPDKSGLPSDRFSAERTGGSVSTLTIQRTQQEDSAVYLCASSPNGQGGDTQYFGPGTRLTVL.

A few counts support this clonotype. V and J are TRBV28 and TRBJ1-1; unclear D gene. CDR1 is MDHEN and CDR2 is SYDVKM in the germline V gene. The CDR3 is made up of 12 amino acids. The V end lost 8 bases, the J end lost 5 bases, and 12 bases lay between the germline ends. Written as DNA, the CDR3 is TGTGCCAGCTCCCCGGGAGGAACTGAAGCTTTCTTT. Translated: CASSPGGTEAFF.

This clonotype was counted at least ten times. The chain is built from TRBV28 and TRBJ2-5; 11 bases match TRBD2. V lost 5 bases, J lost 4 bases, and 12 bases stayed unmatched. This CDR3 has 17 amino acids. Germline V gene sequence: CDR1 MDHEN, CDR2 SYDVKM. In DNA form, the CDR3 reads TGTGCCAGCAGTCCAAGGTCCTATCTAGCGGGGGGAGAGACCCAGTACTTC. Protein product: CASSPRSYLAGGETQYF.

The CDR3 region has the DNA TGTGCCAGCATTGGGACAGGGGATGGCTACACCTTC. Translating it yields CASIGTGDGYTF. V is TRBV2 and J is TRBJ1-2, with TRBD1 matching 10 bases. The trim removed 7 bases at V and 6 bases at J, leaving 2 bases unmatched. Per the germline V gene, CDR1 is SNHLY and CDR2 is FYNNEI. The CDR3 has 12 amino acids.

This clonotype was counted many times. J is TRBJ1-2 and V is TRBV6-1; 10 bases align to TRBD1. From germline, CDR1 is MNHNS and CDR2 SASEGT. CDR3 length equals 15 residues. V dropped 1 base and J dropped 4; count of bases not matched to a gene: 3. Written as DNA, the CDR3 is TGTGCCAGCAGTGAAGGGGGACAGGGGACCTATGGCTACACCTTC. It is translated as CASSEGGQGTYGYTF.

The chain carries TRBV9 and TRBJ2-5; D call uncertain. CDR3 size: 12 residues. From germline, CDR1 is SGDLS and CDR2 YYNGEE. V lost 7 bases to trimming and J lost 5 bases, with 12 bases between them. For the CDR3, the DNA is TGTGCCAGCTCCCGTGGGATGGAGACCCAGTACTTC. This translates into CASSRGMETQYF.

The V and J genes are TRBV28 and TRBJ1-6; TRBD1 might be the D (6 bases). Germline CDR1 MDHEN, CDR2 SYDVKM. Trimming removed 3 bases at V and 7 bases at J, with 19 bases between. The CDR3 is 17 residues long. The CDR3 bases are TGTGCCAGCAGTTTCGTGCAACAGGGAGGAGGGAATTCACCCCTCCACTTT. Translated: CASSFVQQGGGNSPLHF. Full variable domain (missing parts from reference TRBV28 and TRBJ1-6): DVKVTQSSRYLVKRTGEKVFLECVQDMDHENMFWYRQDPGLGLRLIYFSYDVKMKEKGDIPEGYSVSREKKERFSLILESASTNQTSMYLCASSFVQQGGGNSPLHFGNGTRLTVT.

With respect to this clonotype: A read error may explain this, as a much larger clone is one base away. The chain carries TRBV6-2 or TRBV6-3 and TRBJ1-4; tentative D call: TRBD1 (6 bases). CDR3 size: 14 residues. Germline V CDR1 and CDR2: MNHEY, SVGEGT. The CDR3 DNA reads TGTGCCAGCAGCCTACAGGGATCCGATGAAGAACTGTTTTTT. Encoded protein: CASSLQGSDEELFF.

This clonotype qualifies as medium-sized. The chain links TRBV6-1 to TRBJ1-2, with D unresolved. The CDR3 covers 13 residues. V was cut by 5 bases and J by 4 bases, with 11 bases left in between. Germline-derived CDR1 and CDR2 are MNHNS and SASEGT. The CDR3 loop is CASSYVGSYGYTF. CDR3 DNA sequence: TGTGCCAGCAGTTACGTAGGGAGCTATGGCTACACCTTC.

The rearrangement links TRBV6-1 to TRBJ1-4, with 10 bases fitting TRBD1. V was clipped by 3 bases and J by 0 bases; unmatched bases: 10. Germline V gene sequence: CDR1 MNHNS, CDR2 SASEGT. CDR3 length equals 19 residues. The CDR3 spells CASSDGTGATFATNEKLFF. DNA of the CDR3: TGTGCCAGCAGTGATGGGACAGGGGCGACGTTTGCAACTAATGAAAAACTGTTTTTT.

This clonotype was recorded a few times. The chain recombines TRBV6-1 with TRBJ1-1; D unresolved. Trimming cost V 2 bases and J 3 bases, with 1 base left between them. This CDR3 comprises 11 residues. The germline gives CDR1 MNHNS, CDR2 SASEGT. The CDR3 DNA reads as TGTGCCAGCAGTGAATACACTGAAGCTTTCTTT. Its protein product is CASSEYTEAFF.